This is a list of T cell receptor beta chains from one sample in a study of human T cells and chemical hapten exposure. TCRdb re-called the RACE reads with MiXCR, one entry per CDR3 protein. The sample includes 70,000 to 75,000 distinct CDR3 sequences, approximately 29% of them seen just once. The sequences come from whole blood, collected in connection with sensitization to the hapten diphenylcyclopropenone (DPC). These TCRs come from a man aged 40-49 years with alopecia areata. Some clones in this sample may be carry-over from other donors' samples. The CDR3 runs from the conserved cysteine through the conserved F or W. Fields, in order: clone size, D gene, V gene, CDR3 length, J gene, CDR3 DNA, CDR3 protein. D genes are given only for firm matches. Rows may omit the clone size; those that give it use once, few, many or a size class.

few	NA	TRBV20-1	13	TRBJ1-2	TGCAGTGCTAGATTACAGGAAAACTATGGCTACACCTTC	CSARLQENYGYTF
NA	TRBD1	TRBV6-5	15	TRBJ2-2	TGTGCCAGCAGTTACTTAGGGGGCAACACCGGGGAGCTGTTTTTT	CASSYLGGNTGELFF
NA	TRBD2	TRBV14	15	TRBJ2-7	TGTGCCAGCAGCGTAAGGACTAGCGGGCGGCGGGAGCAGTACTTC	CASSVRTSGRREQYF
few	TRBD1	TRBV7-7	14	TRBJ2-1	TGTGCCAGCAGCTTGTCACAGGGGGCTAATGAGCAGTTCTTC	CASSLSQGANEQFF
NA	NA	TRBV15	14	TRBJ1-1	TGTGCCACCAGCAGTGCCCGGGGATCGGCTGAAGCTTTCTTT	CATSSARGSAEAFF
NA	NA	TRBV7-2	15	TRBJ1-1	TGTGCCAGCAACCCACCCCGGGCTTCGGGCACTGAAGCTTTCTTT	CASNPPRASGTEAFF
NA	NA	TRBV5-1	14	TRBJ1-5	TGCGCCAGCAGCTTGTTAGGGGGAAGTCAGCCCCAGCATTTT	CASSLLGGSQPQHF
NA	TRBD1	TRBV12-3/TRBV12-4	18	TRBJ1-4	TGTGCCAGCAGTTGGGTTCCAACAGGGGGAGATCCGAATGAAAAACTGTTTTTT	CASSWVPTGGDPNEKLFF
few	NA	TRBV6-2/TRBV6-3	16	TRBJ2-5	TGTGCCAGCAGTTATGGAAGGTGGAGACACCAAGAGACCCAGTACTTC	CASSYGRWRHQETQYF
few	TRBD2	TRBV29-1	14	TRBJ2-1	TGCAGCGTGATGGGTAGCGGGCTATACAATGAGCAGTTCTTC	CSVMGSGLYNEQFF
few	TRBD1	TRBV4-3	14	TRBJ2-1	TGCGCCAGCAGTCCCGGGACAGGGATCAATGAGCAGTTCTTC	CASSPGTGINEQFF
NA	NA	TRBV6-5	15	TRBJ1-5	TGTGCCAGCAGTCCAAACACCTCACCGGGTCAGCCCCAGCATTTT	CASSPNTSPGQPQHF
NA	NA	TRBV6-6	12	TRBJ1-2	TGTGCCATGAGGCAGGGAGGGTATGGCTACACCTTC	CAMRQGGYGYTF
NA	TRBD2	TRBV7-9	15	TRBJ2-1	TGTGCCAGCACCTCCGGGGAGGGGAGAGACAATGAGCAGTTCTTC	CASTSGEGRDNEQFF
few	TRBD2	TRBV6-6	14	TRBJ2-1	TGTGCCAGCGGCGTAGCGGGATTATACAATGAGCAGTTCTTC	CASGVAGLYNEQFF
few	NA	TRBV7-6	16	TRBJ2-3	TGTGCCAGCACCATCCTGGCGGGACAGAGCACAGATACGCAGTATTTT	CASTILAGQSTDTQYF
NA	NA	TRBV7-3	16	TRBJ2-1	TGTGCCAGCAGCTTAATAGCGTCCCCCCTCTACAATGAGCAGTTCTTC	CASSLIASPLYNEQFF
NA	NA	TRBV7-2	15	TRBJ1-4	TGTGCCAGCAGCTCGTCACCGGCAACTAATGAAAAACTGTTTTTT	CASSSSPATNEKLFF
few	NA	TRBV18	13	TRBJ2-5	TGTGCCAGCTCTCGACAGGTTCAAGAGACCCAGTACTTC	CASSRQVQETQYF
NA	TRBD1	TRBV28	13	TRBJ1-5	TGTGCCAGCCGGGACAGGGCCAATCAGCCCCAGCATTTT	CASRDRANQPQHF
medium-sized	NA	TRBV28	19	TRBJ1-5	TGTGCCAGCAGTTTATGGATTTCTCACAACCGGGGATACAATCAGCCCCAGCATTTT	CASSLWISHNRGYNQPQHF
NA	NA	TRBV5-5	12	TRBJ2-2	TGTGCCAGCAGCCCGAGTCCCGGGGAGCTGTTTTTT	CASSPSPGELFF
NA	NA	TRBV12-3/TRBV12-4	15	TRBJ2-7	TGTGCCAGCAGTTTATGGGGGGGCGGAACCTACGAGCAGTACTTC	CASSLWGGGTYEQYF
NA	NA	TRBV24-1	14	TRBJ1-5	TGTGCCACCAGTGATGGACGGAGCAATCAGCCCCAGCATTTT	CATSDGRSNQPQHF
NA	NA	TRBV20-1	12	TRBJ2-3	TGCAGTGTTAGGGGGAATCGGGATACGCAGTATTTT	CSVRGNRDTQYF
few	NA	TRBV12-3/TRBV12-4	17	TRBJ2-3	TGTGCCAGCAGTTTAAGGCCCAGTCGCGCTGGAACAGATACGCAGTATTTT	CASSLRPSRAGTDTQYF
NA	NA	TRBV7-2	12	TRBJ2-7	TGTGCCAGCAGCTTCGGGACCGGCGAGCAGTACTTC	CASSFGTGEQYF
few	NA	TRBV28	14	TRBJ1-1	TGTGCCAGCATCAACAGCAATCTCTATGCTGAAGCTTTCTTT	CASINSNLYAEAFF
few	NA	TRBV20-1	14	TRBJ1-1	TGCAGTGCTAGAGCAGGGAGGATGAACACTGAAGCTTTCTTT	CSARAGRMNTEAFF
NA	NA	TRBV7-8	15	TRBJ2-1	TGTGCCAGCAGCTTAGCGCGACAGGGCGGGGATGAGCAGTTCTTC	CASSLARQGGDEQFF
few	NA	TRBV20-1	11	TRBJ2-3	TGCAGTGGGACTACCACAGATACGCAGTATTTT	CSGTTTDTQYF
NA	TRBD1	TRBV28	14	TRBJ1-2	TGTGCCAGCAGGCTGACAGGGGCCACCTATGGCTACACCTTC	CASRLTGATYGYTF
few	TRBD1	TRBV27	17	TRBJ1-1	TGTGCCAGCAGTTCTCCGCCGGGGACAGGGCGGAACACTGAAGCTTTCTTT	CASSSPPGTGRNTEAFF
NA	NA	TRBV2	20	TRBJ1-2	TGTGCCAGCAGTGAAGCCCGAACAGGGCTTATACTCGAGAGTAACTATGGCTACACCTTC	CASSEARTGLILESNYGYTF
few	TRBD2	TRBV7-8	16	TRBJ2-2	TGTGCCAGCAGCTTAGCTCGCGGGAGGAACACCGGGGAGCTGTTTTTT	CASSLARGRNTGELFF
few	TRBD2	TRBV27	15	TRBJ2-7	TGTGCCAGCAGTACCTGGACTAGCGGGAGTTCCGAGCAGTACTTC	CASSTWTSGSSEQYF
NA	NA	TRBV3-1	12	TRBJ2-7	TGTGCCAGCAGCCCATCGGCTGGCGAGCAGTACTTC	CASSPSAGEQYF
NA	NA	TRBV28	15	TRBJ2-2	TGTGCCAGCAGTTTTGCGGCAGAATACACCGGGGAGCTGTTTTTT	CASSFAAEYTGELFF
NA	NA	TRBV2	15	TRBJ2-6	TGTGCCAGCAGGTCGGGCCGCTCTGGGGCCAACGTCCTGACTTTC	CASRSGRSGANVLTF
NA	NA	TRBV29-1	11	TRBJ2-7	TGCAGCTCCCAGGTAGGGGAGGAGCAGTACTTC	CSSQVGEEQYF
few	NA	TRBV28	15	TRBJ1-2	TGTGCCAGCAGTTTATTGCGCGGCTCTGGCTATGGCTACACCTTC	CASSLLRGSGYGYTF
NA	NA	TRBV6-1	14	TRBJ1-1	TGTGCCAGCAGAACCATACAGGGGAACACTGAAGCTTTCTTT	CASRTIQGNTEAFF
NA	NA	TRBV28	12	TRBJ2-7	TGTGCCAGCAGTTTACCATCCTACGAGCAGTACTTC	CASSLPSYEQYF
once	NA	TRBV28	15	TRBJ2-2	TGTGCCAGCAGTTTGGAAGTAACGGTCTTTGGGGAGCTGTTTTTT	CASSLEVTVFGELFF
NA	NA	TRBV6-5	15	TRBJ1-2	TGTGCCAGCAGTTATGGGGGCCGGACGAACTATGGCTACACCTTC	CASSYGGRTNYGYTF
NA	NA	TRBV12-3/TRBV12-4	14	TRBJ1-1	TGTGCCAGCAGTTTACCCCAATGGGATACTGAAGCTTTCTTT	CASSLPQWDTEAFF
few	NA	TRBV28	12	TRBJ2-1	TGTGCCAGCAGTCCGGGGAGGAATGAGCAGTTCTTC	CASSPGRNEQFF
NA	NA	TRBV27	12	TRBJ1-1	TGTGCCAGCAGGGGAGTTGGGACTGAAGCTTTCTTT	CASRGVGTEAFF
few	NA	TRBV5-1	12	TRBJ2-7	TGCGCCAGCAGCTTGGGGTCACGGGAGCAGTACTTC	CASSLGSREQYF
few	TRBD1	TRBV11-2	14	TRBJ2-7	TGTGCCAGCAGCTCAAGTACAGGGGGATACGAGCAGTACTTC	CASSSSTGGYEQYF
NA	NA	TRBV7-3	16	TRBJ2-3	TGTGCCAGCAGCTTATATTATCCCTCCAGCACAGATACGCAGTATTTT	CASSLYYPSSTDTQYF
NA	TRBD1	TRBV7-9	14	TRBJ1-4	TGTGCCAGCAGCTTAGGGACAGGGGATGAAAAACTGTTTTTT	CASSLGTGDEKLFF
few	NA	TRBV5-4	12	TRBJ1-1	TGTGCCAGCAGCTTGGCAAGGACTGAAGCTTTCTTT	CASSLARTEAFF